A selection of T cell receptor beta chains follows, all from one sample in a study of T cell changes during pregnancy in multiple sclerosis. TCRdb's copy holds only in-frame clones and misses some; the assay was immunoSEQ multiplex PCR. The table shows fewer than 85,000 clones, with approximately 90% occurring only once. This specimen consisted of peripheral blood, obtained in the first trimester of pregnancy. The receptors stem from a female donor in good health, enrolled as a control in a pregnancy study. Both conserved end residues are part of each CDR3. D genes are given only for firm matches. Not every row has a clone size; where given, it reads once, few, many or a size class.

J gene: TRBJ1-1
V gene: TRBV5-5
CDR3 length: 15
clone size: .
D gene: .
CDR3 DNA: TGTGCCAGCAGCTTGGGTTTAGGGGTGAACACTGAAGCTTTCTTT
CDR3 protein: CASSLGLGVNTEAFF

J gene: TRBJ1-2
V gene: TRBV7-9
CDR3 length: 14
clone size: once
D gene: .
CDR3 DNA: TGTGCCAGCAGCCCCTTCGGGGGGGAGGGAAAGTACACCTTC
CDR3 protein: CASSPFGGEGKYTF

J gene: TRBJ2-5
V gene: TRBV7-9
CDR3 length: 13
clone size: .
D gene: .
CDR3 DNA: TGTGCCAGCAGGTTCGTCGCGGGAGAGACCCAGTACTTC
CDR3 protein: CASRFVAGETQYF

J gene: TRBJ2-5
V gene: TRBV9
CDR3 length: 14
clone size: .
D gene: .
CDR3 DNA: TGTGCCAGCAGCGTAGATGGCGGGAAAGAGACCCAGTACTTC
CDR3 protein: CASSVDGGKETQYF

J gene: TRBJ1-5
V gene: TRBV4-2
CDR3 length: 18
clone size: .
D gene: .
CDR3 DNA: TGTGCCAGCAGCCAAGATCAGGGAAGTAGGATTAGCAATCAGCCCCAGCATTTT
CDR3 protein: CASSQDQGSRISNQPQHF

J gene: TRBJ2-7
V gene: TRBV10-3
CDR3 length: 14
clone size: .
D gene: .
CDR3 DNA: TGTGCCATCAGGGAGGAGGGAAAACCCTACGAGCAGTACTTC
CDR3 protein: CAIREEGKPYEQYF

J gene: TRBJ2-7
V gene: TRBV2
CDR3 length: 15
clone size: .
D gene: .
CDR3 DNA: TGTGCCAGCAGAGGAGTAAAAGGGACTTACTACGAGCAGTACTTC
CDR3 protein: CASRGVKGTYYEQYF

J gene: TRBJ2-2
V gene: TRBV28
CDR3 length: 12
clone size: .
D gene: TRBD1
CDR3 DNA: TGTGCCAGCAATACAGGGGAAGTGGAGCTGTTTTTT
CDR3 protein: CASNTGEVELFF

J gene: TRBJ2-1
V gene: TRBV2
CDR3 length: 17
clone size: .
D gene: .
CDR3 DNA: TGTGCCAGCGGGTGGGGGGCGGAGGGGGGGTCCTACAATGAGCAGTTCTTC
CDR3 protein: CASGWGAEGGSYNEQFF

J gene: TRBJ2-3
V gene: TRBV5-4
CDR3 length: 16
clone size: .
D gene: TRBD2
CDR3 DNA: TGTGCCAGCAGCGGCGATAGCGGGTCTAGCACAGATACGCAGTATTTT
CDR3 protein: CASSGDSGSSTDTQYF

J gene: TRBJ2-7
V gene: TRBV10-3
CDR3 length: 13
clone size: .
D gene: TRBD1
CDR3 DNA: TGTGCCATCGGGTCCGGGACAGGGCCCGAGCAGTACTTC
CDR3 protein: CAIGSGTGPEQYF

J gene: TRBJ1-4
V gene: TRBV6-1
CDR3 length: 13
clone size: .
D gene: .
CDR3 DNA: TGTGCCAGCAGTAGGGGGAGGGCGGAAAAACTGTTTTTT
CDR3 protein: CASSRGRAEKLFF

J gene: TRBJ1-4
V gene: TRBV11-3
CDR3 length: 16
clone size: .
D gene: .
CDR3 DNA: TGTGCCAGCAGCTTAGATCCAGGGGCGACTAATGAAAAACTGTTTTTT
CDR3 protein: CASSLDPGATNEKLFF

J gene: TRBJ2-3
V gene: TRBV18
CDR3 length: 15
clone size: .
D gene: .
CDR3 DNA: TGTGCCAGCTCACCAAGACCGAGGAGCACAGATACGCAGTATTTT
CDR3 protein: CASSPRPRSTDTQYF

J gene: TRBJ2-3
V gene: TRBV5-1
CDR3 length: 15
clone size: .
D gene: TRBD2
CDR3 DNA: TGCGCCAGCAGCTTGGCTGCGGGAGAGTCAGATACGCAGTATTTT
CDR3 protein: CASSLAAGESDTQYF

J gene: TRBJ2-3
V gene: TRBV19
CDR3 length: 15
clone size: once
D gene: .
CDR3 DNA: TGTGCCAGTAGTACTTCCGTGCGGGGCACAGATACGCAGTATTTT
CDR3 protein: CASSTSVRGTDTQYF

J gene: TRBJ2-5
V gene: TRBV4-2
CDR3 length: 14
clone size: .
D gene: .
CDR3 DNA: TGTGCCAGCAGCCAAGATTTAGTACAAGAGACCCAGTACTTC
CDR3 protein: CASSQDLVQETQYF

J gene: TRBJ2-1
V gene: TRBV7-2
CDR3 length: 17
clone size: .
D gene: TRBD2
CDR3 DNA: TGTGCCAGCAGCTTACTACCGGCGGTAGCGGGAGCGAGTGAGCAGTTCTTC
CDR3 protein: CASSLLPAVAGASEQFF

J gene: TRBJ1-1
V gene: TRBV4-1
CDR3 length: 16
clone size: .
D gene: .
CDR3 DNA: TGCGCCAGCAGCCAAGTCGCGAGGGGGATGAACACTGAAGCTTTCTTT
CDR3 protein: CASSQVARGMNTEAFF

J gene: TRBJ2-7
V gene: TRBV30
CDR3 length: 13
clone size: .
D gene: TRBD1
CDR3 DNA: TGTGCCTGGAGTTGGGGGACAGGAGGCGAGCAGTACTTC
CDR3 protein: CAWSWGTGGEQYF

J gene: TRBJ1-2
V gene: TRBV6-1
CDR3 length: 14
clone size: .
D gene: .
CDR3 DNA: TGTGCCAGCAGTGAACAGACAGCATTCTATGGCTACACCTTC
CDR3 protein: CASSEQTAFYGYTF

J gene: TRBJ1-2
V gene: TRBV29-1
CDR3 length: 12
clone size: .
D gene: .
CDR3 DNA: TGCAGCGTTGGAGGGGAGGCCGGGGGCTACACCTTC
CDR3 protein: CSVGGEAGGYTF

J gene: TRBJ2-6
V gene: TRBV28
CDR3 length: 18
clone size: .
D gene: TRBD1
CDR3 DNA: TGTGCCAGCAGTCTCTCGGGACAGTATTACTCTGGGGCCAACGTCCTGACTTTC
CDR3 protein: CASSLSGQYYSGANVLTF

J gene: TRBJ1-2
V gene: TRBV5-5
CDR3 length: 14
clone size: once
D gene: .
CDR3 DNA: TGTGCCAGCAGCCCCCTTCCCGAGGACTATGGCTACACCTTC
CDR3 protein: CASSPLPEDYGYTF

J gene: TRBJ2-7
V gene: TRBV28
CDR3 length: 14
clone size: .
D gene: .
CDR3 DNA: TGTGCCAGCCATCCGACAGGAAGCTCCTACGAGCAGTACTTC
CDR3 protein: CASHPTGSSYEQYF

J gene: TRBJ2-5
V gene: TRBV5-1
CDR3 length: 12
clone size: once
D gene: .
CDR3 DNA: TGCGCCAGCAGCTTGGTATCGGAGACCCAGTACTTC
CDR3 protein: CASSLVSETQYF

J gene: TRBJ2-2
V gene: TRBV28
CDR3 length: 14
clone size: .
D gene: TRBD1
CDR3 DNA: TGTGCCACCCAGGGGGCTTGGAACACCGGGGAGCTGTTTTTT
CDR3 protein: CATQGAWNTGELFF

J gene: TRBJ2-7
V gene: TRBV30
CDR3 length: 13
clone size: .
D gene: TRBD2
CDR3 DNA: TGTGCCTGGACCGACGGGGGGACCTACGAGCAGTACTTC
CDR3 protein: CAWTDGGTYEQYF

J gene: TRBJ1-2
V gene: TRBV15
CDR3 length: 19
clone size: once
D gene: .
CDR3 DNA: TGTGCCACCAGCAGAGGTGGCAGGGGCCCCGAATCGTATAACTATGGCTACACCTTC
CDR3 protein: CATSRGGRGPESYNYGYTF

J gene: TRBJ2-3
V gene: TRBV6-5
CDR3 length: 14
clone size: .
D gene: TRBD1
CDR3 DNA: TGTGCCAGCAGTTCGGACAGGGGGGCAGATACGCAGTATTTT
CDR3 protein: CASSSDRGADTQYF

J gene: TRBJ2-3
V gene: TRBV19
CDR3 length: 15
clone size: .
D gene: .
CDR3 DNA: TGTGCCAGTACCATGGGCCTCGCTAGCACAGATACGCAGTATTTT
CDR3 protein: CASTMGLASTDTQYF